Listed below are T cell receptor beta chains from one sample, sequenced in a study of shared clonotypes between healthy human individuals. The protocol was immunoSEQ multiplex PCR, while the TCRdb copy is restricted to in-frame clones and leaves out a portion. In the table there are approximately 1.9 million clones, 85% to 95% of which are singletons. The specimen was naive CD8+ T cells from PBMCs. The receptor set was obtained from a young man in good health. Some clones in this sample may be carry-over from other donors' samples. Both conserved end residues are part of each CDR3. Each record gives: CDR3 length, clone size, D gene, J gene, V gene, CDR3 DNA, CDR3 protein. A D gene is named only where the DNA matches it firmly. The listing skips clone size in some rows; elsewhere it reads once, few, many or a size class.

15 | . | . | TRBJ2-7 | TRBV5-1 | TGCGCCAGCAGCTTGGGAGTGGGGGTGCTCTACGAGCAGTACTTC | CASSLGVGVLYEQYF
14 | . | . | TRBJ2-1 | TRBV23-1 | TGCGCCAACCCCGGCAGAAGCTCCTACAATGAGCAGTTCTTC | CANPGRSSYNEQFF
15 | . | TRBD2 | TRBJ2-1 | TRBV4-1 | TGCGCCAGCAGCCGACTAGCGGGAGCCTACAATGAGCAGTTCTTC | CASSRLAGAYNEQFF
14 | . | . | TRBJ1-5 | TRBV28 | TGTGCCAGCAGTTTCGGGTTCGGGAATCAGCCCCAGCATTTT | CASSFGFGNQPQHF
15 | . | TRBD1 | TRBJ1-4 | TRBV9 | TGTGCCAGCAGCGAAACAGGGGCAACTAATGAAAAACTGTTTTTT | CASSETGATNEKLFF
14 | . | TRBD1 | TRBJ1-4 | TRBV6-6 | TGTGCCAGCAGTTATGGGGGACAGTTAGAAAAACTGTTTTTT | CASSYGGQLEKLFF
15 | . | TRBD1 | TRBJ2-1 | TRBV13 | TGTGCCAGCAGCTCCACCGGGACAGGGTGGGGTGAGCAGTTCTTC | CASSSTGTGWGEQFF
17 | . | TRBD2 | TRBJ2-3 | TRBV10-3 | TGTGCCATCAGTGAGTCGACGGGCGGGAGGGCCTTTGATACGCAGTATTTT | CAISESTGGRAFDTQYF
16 | . | . | TRBJ2-6 | TRBV9 | TGTGCCAGCAGCGTAACGATACGATCGGGGGCCAACGTCCTGACTTTC | CASSVTIRSGANVLTF
9 | . | TRBD1 | TRBJ1-2 | TRBV20-1 | TGCAGTGTCAGGGGGGGCTACACCTTC | CSVRGGYTF
16 | . | . | TRBJ2-1 | TRBV5-1 | TGCGCCAGCAGCCCATTCGGTGAAGGGAGTTCCAATGAGCAGTTCTTC | CASSPFGEGSSNEQFF
13 | . | TRBD2 | TRBJ2-1 | TRBV25-1 | TGTGCCAGCAGGGGCGGGAGGTTTAATGAGCAGTTCTTC | CASRGGRFNEQFF
19 | . | TRBD2 | TRBJ2-7 | TRBV7-9 | TGTGCCGTTGGCTCCAGGGAGGGTCTAGCGGGAACAGTCTCCTACGAGCAGTACTTC | CAVGSREGLAGTVSYEQYF
15 | . | . | TRBJ1-5 | TRBV28 | TGTGCCAGCAGTTTCGGGCTCCGAGGCAATCAGCCCCAGCATTTT | CASSFGLRGNQPQHF
15 | once | . | TRBJ2-1 | TRBV6-1 | TGTGCCAGCCTAAGGCTTGGTAGCAGATACAATGAGCAGTTCTTC | CASLRLGSRYNEQFF
15 | . | TRBD2 | TRBJ2-1 | TRBV6-5 | TGTGCCAGCAGCCGAATTAGCGGGAGTTACAATGAGCAGTTCTTC | CASSRISGSYNEQFF
15 | . | . | TRBJ1-5 | TRBV9 | TGTGCCAGCAGCCCGGGGGGGCGAGGGGATCAGCCCCAGCATTTT | CASSPGGRGDQPQHF
15 | . | TRBD1 | TRBJ1-2 | TRBV7-8 | TGTGCCAGCAGCCCGACAGGGGAATGGGGCTATGGCTACACCTTC | CASSPTGEWGYGYTF
15 | . | . | TRBJ1-5 | TRBV6-6 | TGTGCCAGCAGTTCCGGACGGTTTAGCAATCAGCCCCAGCATTTT | CASSSGRFSNQPQHF
15 | . | TRBD2 | TRBJ2-1 | TRBV5-1 | TGCGCCAGCAGCGTGACTAGCGGGACCCACAATGAGCAGTTCTTC | CASSVTSGTHNEQFF
16 | . | . | TRBJ1-4 | TRBV19 | TGTGCCAGTAGTATAGGGTCCGTGAACCATAATGAAAAACTGTTTTTT | CASSIGSVNHNEKLFF
18 | . | TRBD1 | TRBJ1-1 | TRBV7-3 | TGTGCCAGCACCCGAACCCGAGGACAGGAGAAAATGAACACTGAAGCTTTCTTT | CASTRTRGQEKMNTEAFF
13 | . | . | TRBJ1-5 | TRBV28 | TGTGCCAGCAGCACAGTAAGCAATCAGCCCCAGCATTTT | CASSTVSNQPQHF
16 | . | TRBD1 | TRBJ1-2 | TRBV29-1 | TGCAGCGTTCCAGGGACAGGGGGCGCGGATAACTATGGCTACACCTTC | CSVPGTGGADNYGYTF
14 | . | . | TRBJ1-1 | TRBV10-3 | TGTGCCATCAGTGAGAGTTCCATGAACACTGAAGCTTTCTTT | CAISESSMNTEAFF
13 | . | . | TRBJ2-7 | TRBV7-6 | TGTGCCAGCAGCGCGCCAGGGTCCTACGAGCAGTACTTC | CASSAPGSYEQYF
14 | . | . | TRBJ1-2 | TRBV25-1 | TGTGCCAGCAGTGAGGATATAGGGAACTATGGCTACACCTTC | CASSEDIGNYGYTF
16 | . | . | TRBJ2-4 | TRBV6-4 | TGTGCCGGCAACCACCCTAGCGACTATTCCAAAAACATTCAGTACTTC | CAGNHPSDYSKNIQYF